A selection of T cell receptor beta chains follows, all from one sample in a study of control samples from healthy donors and cancer patients. Here immunoSEQ multiplex PCR was the method, and the copy in TCRdb shows in-frame clones only, minus some. The sample has around 76,000 clones; 94% are singletons. Sequenced material: blood. Source of these receptors: a woman in her forties in good health. Both conserved end residues are part of each CDR3. A D gene is named only where the DNA matches it firmly. Clone size is shown for a subset of rows, as once, few, many or a class of expanded clone.

>NA|TRBV4-3|TRBJ2-3|NA
TGCGCCAGCAGCCACCGACTAGCAGATACGCAGTATTTT
CASSHRLADTQYF
>NA|TRBV6-5|TRBJ2-7|NA
TGTGCCAGCAGTTCGCAAAACAGGGCCTACGAGCAGTACTTC
CASSSQNRAYEQYF
>NA|TRBV28|TRBJ1-4|once
TGTGCCAGCAATCCAGAGGGGCGCGGTATTGAAAAACTGTTTTTT
CASNPEGRGIEKLFF
>NA|TRBV6-2/TRBV6-3|TRBJ1-2|NA
TGTGCCAGCAGTTACGGAGGGCTCCTTGGCTACACCTTC
CASSYGGLLGYTF
>TRBD1|TRBV9|TRBJ2-1|NA
TGTGCCAGCAGCGTCTCGACAGGGGGCAGGGATGAGCAGTTCTTC
CASSVSTGGRDEQFF
>NA|TRBV3-1/TRBV3-2|TRBJ2-2|NA
TGTGCCAGCTCCCCACTTTTGAACACCGGGGAGCTGTTTTTT
CASSPLLNTGELFF
>TRBD2|TRBV6-5|TRBJ2-5|NA
TGTGCCAGCAGTTTAAGCGGGAGTAGGATGGAGACCCAGTACTTC
CASSLSGSRMETQYF
>NA|TRBV7-9|TRBJ2-5|NA
TGTGCCAGCAGCTTAGGAGGGGGATCAGAGACCCAGTACTTC
CASSLGGGSETQYF
>TRBD1|TRBV5-8|TRBJ1-3|NA
TGTGTCAGCAGCGCCGCGACAGGGGAGTACACCATATATTTT
CVSSAATGEYTIYF
>NA|TRBV6-2/TRBV6-3|TRBJ2-3|NA
TGTGCCAGCAGCCCCGCTAATACGCAGTATTTT
CASSPANTQYF
>NA|TRBV4-1|TRBJ1-6|few
TGCGCCAGCAGCCAAGATGGGACCCCAGGCTCACCCCTCCACTTT
CASSQDGTPGSPLHF
>NA|TRBV6-5|TRBJ2-7|NA
TGTGCCAGCAGTTACGGCAGGGCCACCTACGAGCAGTACTTC
CASSYGRATYEQYF
>NA|TRBV5-4|TRBJ1-2|NA
TGTGCCAGCAGCTTAGACCCGGGAGGGTATGGCTACACCTTC
CASSLDPGGYGYTF
>TRBD1|TRBV18|TRBJ1-5|NA
TGTGCCAGCTCACCACCGGGACAGGGGACTAATCAGCCCCAGCATTTT
CASSPPGQGTNQPQHF
>NA|TRBV28|TRBJ1-5|NA
TGTGCCAGCAGTTTTCCGGGGAAAGGAGATCAGCCCCAGCATTTT
CASSFPGKGDQPQHF
>TRBD1|TRBV5-5|TRBJ1-6|NA
TGTGCCAGCAGCGCGCTGCGACAGGGCTCGAATTCACCCCTCCACTTT
CASSALRQGSNSPLHF
>NA|TRBV28|TRBJ1-5|NA
TGTGCCAGCAGTCGAGGGGCCAGGATTCAGCCCCAGCATTTT
CASSRGARIQPQHF
>TRBD1|TRBV28|TRBJ1-2|NA
TGTGCCAGCAGCGACCCGGGACAGAACTATGGCTACACCTTC
CASSDPGQNYGYTF
>NA|TRBV6-5|TRBJ1-5|NA
TGTGCCAGCAGTTATGGGAGCAATCAGCCCCAGCATTTT
CASSYGSNQPQHF
>NA|TRBV6-5|TRBJ2-5|NA
TGTGCCAGCAGCCGATGGAAGAGCGTTGCGGAGACCCAGTACTTC
CASSRWKSVAETQYF
>TRBD1|TRBV6-5|TRBJ2-7|NA
TGTGCCAGCAGCTTCGGACAGGTGGGCTCCTACGAGCAGTACTTC
CASSFGQVGSYEQYF
>TRBD1|TRBV25-1|TRBJ1-3|NA
TGTGCCAGCCATCGGACAGGGGATAGGTTTTGGGACACCATATATTTT
CASHRTGDRFWDTIYF
>TRBD1|TRBV6-1|TRBJ1-4|NA
TGTGCCAGCAGTGATGGACAGGGTAATGAAAAACTGTTTTTT
CASSDGQGNEKLFF
>NA|TRBV7-2|TRBJ1-3|NA
TGTGCCAGCAGCACGGGACTGAGTGGAAACACCATATATTTT
CASSTGLSGNTIYF
>TRBD1|TRBV6-2/TRBV6-3|TRBJ2-6|NA
TGTGCCAGCAGTAGATGGGGGACAGCCTCTGGGGCCAACGTCCTGACTTTC
CASSRWGTASGANVLTF
>NA|TRBV19|TRBJ1-1|NA
TGTGCCAGTAGTATAGTAGTAGACACTGAAGCTTTCTTT
CASSIVVDTEAFF
>NA|TRBV7-2|TRBJ1-1|NA
TGTGCCAGTGCTAAGTCTGGGAACACTGAAGCTTTCTTT
CASAKSGNTEAFF
>TRBD1|TRBV18|TRBJ1-4|NA
TGTGCCAGCTCACCAAGGGACAGCGATGCAACTAATGAAAAACTGTTTTTT
CASSPRDSDATNEKLFF
>NA|TRBV7-2|TRBJ1-5|NA
TGTGCCAGCAGCTTAGCGGGCCAGTATAGCAATCAGCCCCAGCATTTT
CASSLAGQYSNQPQHF
>TRBD1|TRBV2|TRBJ1-4|once
TGTGCCAGCCGGGACAGGGGAGTTGAAAAACTGTTTTTT
CASRDRGVEKLFF
>NA|TRBV7-9|TRBJ2-2|once
TGTGCCAGCAGCTCCCCTGGGGGGGGCGACACCGGGGAGCTGTTTTTT
CASSSPGGGDTGELFF
>NA|TRBV23-1|TRBJ2-7|NA
TGCGCCAGCAGTCAATTGGGCACAGGGGACTTCCACGAGCAGTACTTC
CASSQLGTGDFHEQYF
>NA|TRBV5-1|TRBJ1-2|NA
TGCGCCAGCGGGGAAGGCTATGGCTACACCTTC
CASGEGYGYTF
>NA|TRBV11-2|TRBJ2-1|NA
TGTGCCAGCAGCTCCCAGGCGGGCTCCTACAATGAGCAGTTCTTC
CASSSQAGSYNEQFF
>TRBD1|TRBV6-6|TRBJ1-6|NA
TGTGCCAGCAGCCCACCGGGACAGGGGAATTCACCCCTCCACTTT
CASSPPGQGNSPLHF
>TRBD2|TRBV5-1|TRBJ2-1|NA
TGCGCCAGCAGCCTGACTAGCGGGAGCCCGAATGAGCAGTTCTTC
CASSLTSGSPNEQFF
>NA|TRBV15|TRBJ1-1|NA
TGTGCCACCAGCAGAGATGACACCATGAACACTGAAGCTTTCTTT
CATSRDDTMNTEAFF
>NA|TRBV12-3/TRBV12-4|TRBJ2-2|few
TGTGCCAGCAGCCAGGGTGCCGGGGAGCTGTTTTTT
CASSQGAGELFF
>NA|TRBV5-4|TRBJ2-5|NA
TGTGCCAGCAGCTTGGCGCCAGAGATAGTCCAAGAGACCCAGTACTTC
CASSLAPEIVQETQYF
>NA|TRBV3-1/TRBV3-2|TRBJ1-6|NA
TGTGCCAGCAGCCAAGGGGCAGGGAAAATTTCACCCCTCCACTTT
CASSQGAGKISPLHF
>NA|TRBV3-1/TRBV3-2|TRBJ1-1|NA
TGTGCCAGCAGTACTTCAGGGAATCTGGCTGAAGCTTTCTTT
CASSTSGNLAEAFF
>NA|TRBV3-1/TRBV3-2|TRBJ1-1|NA
TGTGCCAGCAGCCTCCGGGCATCGGGTTACGCTGAAGCTTTCTTT
CASSLRASGYAEAFF
>NA|TRBV2|TRBJ1-6|few
TGTGCCAGCAGTGAGGGCCCACTCGCAGGGTCGGGTTCACCCCTCCACTTT
CASSEGPLAGSGSPLHF
>TRBD1|TRBV15|TRBJ2-5|NA
TGTGCCACCAGCGGGGACAGGGTCCAAGAGACCCAGTACTTC
CATSGDRVQETQYF
>NA|TRBV27|TRBJ1-5|NA
TGTGCCAGCAGTTTATCGGCTTTGATACACAGGGTAGGGGGGAATCAGCCCCAGCATTTT
CASSLSALIHRVGGNQPQHF
>NA|TRBV19|TRBJ1-5|NA
TGTGCCAGTAGTTGGGGTGCATATGGCAATCAGCCCCAGCATTTT
CASSWGAYGNQPQHF
>NA|TRBV14|TRBJ2-1|NA
TGTGCCAGCAGCCAAGGTGAGGTACGCTCCTACAATGAGCAGTTCTTC
CASSQGEVRSYNEQFF
>TRBD1|TRBV4-2|TRBJ1-2|NA
TGTGCCAGCAGCCAACTTGGGACAGGGGGAGGGGGCTACACCTTC
CASSQLGTGGGGYTF
>TRBD2|TRBV6-4|TRBJ2-1|NA
TGTGCCAGCAGTTTATTGACTAGCGGGGGGATTCAGTTCTTC
CASSLLTSGGIQFF
>NA|TRBV9|TRBJ2-2|NA
TGTGCCAGCAGGGCAGGGGCCGGGGAGCTGTTTTTT
CASRAGAGELFF